Below are 25 T cell receptor beta chains sequenced from a single sample in a study of spatial heterogeneity in lung cancer. Broader study findings: Higher tumor mutation counts went along with higher counts of expanded intratumoral alpha and beta TCRs.

Time point meaning: sample taken at primary tumor resection. TCRdb reanalysed the 5' RACE reads using MiXCR and keeps one entry per CDR3 protein. This table has 10,000 to 15,000 distinct CDR3 sequences, about 5% appearing once. Their antigen targets remain unknown. This specimen consisted of lung tumor tissue, obtained at surgery. Every receptor here comes from a male donor with early-stage non-small cell lung cancer.

By sample fraction, this clonotype is medium-sized. The chain combines TRBV7-2 with TRBJ2-3; D is unclear. The CDR3 runs to 13 residues. V shed 1 base and J shed 4 bases, with 6 bases lying between them. The germline V gene encodes CDR1 SGHTA and CDR2 FQGNSA. This CDR3 reads CASSLGRADTQYF. The CDR3 DNA reads as TGTGCCAGCAGCTTAGGACGGGCAGATACGCAGTATTTT.

This clonotype appeared many times. This chain uses TRBV29-1 with TRBJ2-5, with D possibly TRBD1 on 6 matching bases. Germline V gene sequence: CDR1 SQVTM, CDR2 ANQGSEA. V lost 6 bases to trimming and J lost 1 base, with 12 bases between them. The CDR3 spans 13 residues. The CDR3 region has the DNA TGCAGCGTGGAACAGGGACCCCAAGAGACCCAGTACTTC. It translates to CSVEQGPQETQYF.

At least ten counts were recorded for this clonotype. The rearrangement joins TRBV6-2 or TRBV6-3 to TRBJ2-1, with D tentatively TRBD1 (6 bases). This CDR3 is 15 amino acids long. Germline CDR1 reads MNHEY; CDR2 reads SVGEGT. Trimming took off 0 bases at V and 4 bases at J, with 10 bases between the two ends. The CDR3 reads CASSYSGQTYNEQFF. The CDR3 DNA is TGTGCCAGCAGTTACTCCGGACAGACGTACAATGAGCAGTTCTTC.

There are many counts of this clonotype. The chain recombines TRBV13 with TRBJ1-5; a possible D gene is TRBD1 (5 bases). CDR1 is PRHDT, CDR2 FYEKMQ, per germline (reference sequence). This CDR3 is built from 17 residues. Trimming took off 2 bases at V and 8 bases at J, with 22 bases between the two ends. DNA of the CDR3: TGTGCCAGCAGCTTAACCGCGGGGGGATACGGGCTGGAGCCCCAGCATTTT. Protein sequence: CASSLTAGGYGLEPQHF.

This clonotype showed up just a few times. The rearrangement joins TRBV6-2 or TRBV6-3 to TRBJ1-5; D not certain. The CDR3 extends over 15 amino acids. V was trimmed by 6 bases and J by 5 bases, leaving 17 bases between them. The germline V gene has CDR1 MNHEY and CDR2 SVGEGT. Here the CDR3 reads CASRRSLRQDQPQHF. CDR3 bases: TGTGCCAGCAGACGCAGCCTGAGGCAGGATCAGCCCCAGCATTTT.

This clonotype appeared many times. At one end, the junction sequence differs from germline, possibly due to a read error. The chain uses TRBV12-5 and TRBJ2-5, with 12 bases matching TRBD2. Germline CDR1 reads LGHNT; CDR2 reads FRNRAP. This CDR3 has 16 amino acids. In nucleotides, the CDR3 is TGTGCTAGTGGATTGGGGACTAGCGGGTTCCAAGAGACCCAGTACTTC. Its translation is CASGLGTSGFQETQYF.

This clonotype showed up many times. V usage is TRBV30 and J usage is TRBJ2-3; D could derive from TRBD1 or TRBD2 (5 bases each). Trimming removed 1 base at V and 1 base at J, with 15 bases between. The CDR3 is 16 amino acids. Per germline, CDR1 GTSNPN and CDR2 SVGIG (reference sequence). CDR3 DNA: TGTGCCTGGAGTGCACGGGACCTAACCGGCACAGATACGCAGTATTTT. Its translation is CAWSARDLTGTDTQYF.

Within the sample, this clonotype is medium-sized (0.01 to 0.1%). The chain joins TRBV4-3 to TRBJ2-7; D is undetermined. V dropped 0 bases and J dropped 4 bases, with 7 bases sitting between them. The CDR3 is 13 amino acids. The germline CDR1 and CDR2 sequences are LGHNA and YSLEER. CDR3 in DNA: TGCGCCAGCAGCCAAGATCGGGTTTACGAGCAGTACTTC. It yields the protein CASSQDRVYEQYF.

This clonotype was observed at least ten times. V gene TRBV5-1 combines with J gene TRBJ1-1; TRBD1 is a possible D gene (6 bases). V was clipped by 4 bases and J by 2 bases, with 15 bases between them. Per germline, CDR1 SGHRS and CDR2 YFSETQ. The CDR3 totals 15 residues. The chain's CDR3 is CASSITGRPNTEAFF. Written as DNA, the CDR3 is TGCGCCAGCAGCATAACAGGGCGTCCCAACACTGAAGCTTTCTTT.

The sample holds many counts of this clonotype. V is TRBV29-1 and J is TRBJ1-2; perhaps TRBD1 as D (6 bases). Germline V gene data show CDR1 as SQVTM and CDR2 as ANQGSEA. Trimming pared 3 bases from V and 7 bases from J, leaving 15 bases between. CDR3 size: 13 residues. This CDR3 is CSVDPGGLGGYTF. CDR3 nucleotides: TGCAGCGTTGATCCCGGGGGGCTCGGTGGCTACACCTTC. The whole variable domain, remainder taken from reference TRBV29-1 and TRBJ1-2, is SAVISQKPSRDICQRGTSLTIQCQVDSQVTMMFWYRQQPGQSLTLIATANQGSEATYESGFVIDKFPISRPNLTFSTLTVSNMSPEDSSIYLCSVDPGGLGGYTFGSGTRLTVV.

This clonotype was counted many times. V usage is TRBV7-9 and J usage is TRBJ1-5; D gene unclear. Germline values: CDR1 SEHNR, CDR2 FQNEAQ (reference sequence). The CDR3 runs 15 residues. V shed 0 bases and J shed 3 bases, with 9 bases lying between them. Here the CDR3 reads CASSLAGGPNQPQHF. For the CDR3, the DNA is TGTGCCAGCAGCTTAGCCGGTGGGCCCAATCAGCCCCAGCATTTT. Full variable domain (outside the CDR3, taken from reference TRBV7-9 and TRBJ1-5): DTGVSQNPRHKITKRGQNVTFRCDPISEHNRLYWYRQTLGQGPEFLTYFQNEAQLEKSRLLSDRFSAERPKGSFSTLEIQRTEQGDSAMYLCASSLAGGPNQPQHFGDGTRLSIL.

There are many counts of this clonotype. J is TRBJ2-1 and V is TRBV29-1; no clear D gene. Germline loops: CDR1 SQVTM, CDR2 ANQGSEA. The V end was cut by 4 bases, the J end by 5 bases, with 9 bases between. The CDR3 contains 12 residues. The CDR3 loop reads CSVAVRDNEQFF. CDR3 coding DNA: TGCAGCGTTGCCGTCCGGGACAATGAGCAGTTCTTC.

J is TRBJ2-3 and V is TRBV12-3 or TRBV12-4; D assignment may be TRBD1 or TRBD2 (5 bases each). Deletions cut 6 bases from V and 6 bases from J, with 16 bases between. The CDR3 contains 14 residues. CDR3 protein: CASSPRPWGDTQYF. In nucleotides, the CDR3 is TGTGCCAGCAGCCCGAGGCCCTGGGGGGATACGCAGTATTTT.

This clonotype was seen ten or more times. The chain carries TRBV16 and TRBJ2-7, with 9 bases fitting TRBD2. Germline loops: CDR1 KGHSY, CDR2 FQNENV. This CDR3 contains 15 residues. With 6 bases clipped from V and 0 bases from J, the junction kept 6 bases outside the gene matches. Here the CDR3 reads CASSPGRGGSYEQYV. CDR3 DNA: TGTGCCAGCAGTCCCGGGCGGGGGGGCTCCTACGAGCAGTACGTC.

In its sample, this clonotype was seen many times. V usage is TRBV12-3 or TRBV12-4 and J usage is TRBJ2-1; 12 nucleotides align to TRBD2. The CDR3 extends over 15 amino acids. The V and J ends lost 5 bases and 7 bases, in that order; junction bases with no gene match: 6. The CDR3 reads CASSPGTSGWNEQFF. CDR3 coding DNA: TGTGCCAGCAGTCCGGGGACTAGCGGGTGGAATGAGCAGTTCTTC.

The table lists this clonotype with many counts. The chain uses TRBV12-3 or TRBV12-4 and TRBJ1-2, with D possibly matching TRBD1 (6 bases). The V and J ends lost 4 bases and 4 bases respectively, with 7 bases between them. The CDR3 has 12 amino acids. For the CDR3, the DNA is TGTGCCAGCAGTTCACAGGGCTATGGCTACACCTTC. It is translated as CASSSQGYGYTF.

This clonotype counts as large. The chain links TRBV6-2 or TRBV6-3 to TRBJ2-3; D is unclear. With 0 bases removed from V and 3 bases from J, the gap between germline ends came to 7 bases. This CDR3 is 14 amino acids long. Germline assignment: CDR1 MNHEY and CDR2 SVGEGT. DNA of the CDR3: TGTGCCAGCAGTTACTCTAGCCGAACAGATACGCAGTATTTT. Translation: CASSYSSRTDTQYF.

This clonotype was found many times. The chain couples TRBV18 to TRBJ2-1; D possibly matches TRBD1 or TRBD2 (6 bases each). Germline V gene data show CDR1 as KGHSH and CDR2 as LQKENI. The CDR3 has 17 residues. Deletions cut 4 bases from V and 7 bases from J, with 23 bases between. The CDR3: CASSRRSGAALGNEQFF. As DNA, the CDR3 is TGTGCCAGCTCACGACGATCGGGGGCCGCACTGGGGAATGAGCAGTTCTTC. Drawing the rest from reference TRBV18 and TRBJ2-1, the complete variable domain is NAGVMQNPRHLVRRRGQEARLRCSPMKGHSHVYWYRQLPEEGLKFMVYLQKENIIDESGMPKERFSAEFPKEGPSILRIQQVVRGDSAAYFCASSRRSGAALGNEQFFGPGTRLTVL.

This clonotype is judged medium-sized (0.01 to 0.1%). V gene TRBV6-2 or TRBV6-3 combines with J gene TRBJ1-2, with D possibly matching TRBD1 (6 bases). Germline V gene lookup returns CDR1 MNHEY and CDR2 SVGEGT. This CDR3 is built from 12 residues. Trimming stripped 6 bases from V and 4 bases from J, with 9 bases between. CDR3 bases: TGTGCCAGCAGCGACAGGCCCTATGGCTACACCTTC. Encoded protein: CASSDRPYGYTF.

This clonotype showed up many times. The chain uses TRBV29-1 and TRBJ1-4, with TRBD1 as a possible D gene (5 bases). This CDR3 is 12 amino acids long. V gave up 5 bases and J gave up 4 bases, with 8 bases separating them. Per the germline V gene, CDR1 is SQVTM and CDR2 is ANQGSEA. CDR3 in amino acids: CSVRGRNEKLFF. CDR3 DNA: TGCAGCGTTCGGGGCCGTAATGAAAAACTGTTTTTT.

In this sample, this clonotype turned up many times. CDR3 nucleotides: TGTGCCAGCAGGACGCTGGGGGAGCTGTTTTTT. It codes for CASRTLGELFF. The gene calls are TRBV28 and TRBJ2-2; D ambiguous. Trimming stripped 6 bases from V and 8 bases from J, with 7 bases between. The CDR3 runs 11 residues. CDR1 and CDR2 (germline): MDHEN, SYDVKM.

This clonotype has ten or more counts. The chain uses TRBV6-5 and TRBJ1-1; D call uncertain. V was clipped by 2 bases and J by 3 bases, with 7 bases between them. The CDR3 length is 13 residues. CDR1 is MNHEY and CDR2 is SVGAGI in the germline V gene. The CDR3 DNA reads as TGTGCCAGCAGTTACGAGAAGTACACTGAAGCTTTCTTT. It translates to CASSYEKYTEAFF.

Ten or more counts support this clonotype. The chain is built from TRBV10-3 and TRBJ2-4; the D gene is possibly TRBD1 (5 bases). The germline V gene encodes CDR1 ENHRY and CDR2 SYGVKD. V lost 5 bases and J lost 3, with 14 bases in between. The CDR3 is 15 amino acids. The CDR3 DNA follows: TGTGCCATCAGTCAGGGCGCGTCTTTCAAAAACATTCAGTACTTC. Translated, it gives CAISQGASFKNIQYF.

Many counts were recorded for this clonotype. This chain uses TRBV7-2 with TRBJ2-7, with 11 positions matching TRBD2. Germline loops: CDR1 SGHTA, CDR2 FQGNSA. This CDR3 region has 14 residues. V lost 1 base and J lost 5; bases outside the gene matches: 1. DNA of the CDR3: TGTGCCAGCAGCTTAGGGACTAGCGGGCACGAGCAGTACGTC. This gives the protein CASSLGTSGHEQYV.

This clonotype was seen repeatedly, ten times or more. This sequence joins TRBV14 and TRBJ1-4, with TRBD1 matching over 8 bases. Germline V lookup: CDR1 SGHDN, CDR2 FVKESK. The V gene end was trimmed by 3 bases and the J gene end by 10 bases; junction bases not matched to a gene: 4. The CDR3 length is 13 residues. The CDR3 is CASSHGTGGKLFF. DNA for the CDR3: TGTGCCAGCAGCCATGGGACAGGTGGAAAACTGTTTTTT.